Each of the 32 T cell receptor beta chains below was sequenced from the same sample in a study of beta chain features in type 1 diabetes. The investigators reverse transcribed all of the isolated RNA, so they sequenced expressed TCRB transcripts. Profiled with immunoSEQ multiplex PCR; TCRdb holds only in-frame clones, not every one. The sample consists of 360,000 or so clones, roughly a fifth of them appearing once. Material: naive CD4+ T cells from blood. Receptor source: a woman aged 18-30 years in good health.

This clone was counted between two and nine times. This chain links TRBV7-3 with TRBJ2-7; 9 positions match TRBD1. Unmatched junction bases numbered 1, after V lost 2 bases and J lost 2 bases. This CDR3 has 14 residues. Germline V lookup: CDR1 SGHTA, CDR2 FQGTGA. The CDR3 DNA is TGTGCCAGCAGCTTAGGGACAGGGCCCTACGAGCAGTACTTC. This gives the protein CASSLGTGPYEQYF.

This clone came up a few times. V usage is TRBV29-1 and J usage is TRBJ2-1; 9 nucleotides align to TRBD2. The germline V gene encodes CDR1 SQVTM and CDR2 ANQGSEA. Trimming removed 7 bases from V and 6 bases from J; junction bases left unmatched: 4. CDR3 length: 12 amino acids. CDR3 protein: CSGRGGGNEQFF. The CDR3 bases are TGCAGCGGCCGCGGGGGGGGCAATGAGCAGTTCTTC.

V usage is TRBV7-9 and J usage is TRBJ1-5; possible D gene TRBD1, 6 bases. Trimming left V 5 bases short and J 0 bases short, with 14 bases between. The CDR3 is 16 residues long. Germline CDR1 reads SEHNR; CDR2 reads FQNEAQ (reference sequence). The DNA for the CDR3 is TGTGCCAGCAGCCCTGGGACATCGAATAGCAATCAGCCCCAGCATTTT. Its translation: CASSPGTSNSNQPQHF.

The V call is TRBV5-1, the J call TRBJ2-3; TRBD2 aligns across 11 bases. V was pared by 3 bases and J by 3 bases, with 6 bases of the junction left unmatched. The CDR3 consists of 16 residues. Germline V gene lookup returns CDR1 SGHRS and CDR2 YFSETQ. CDR3 residues: CASSWASSGRTDTQYF. CDR3 sequence (DNA): TGCGCCAGCAGCTGGGCTTCTAGCGGGAGGACAGATACGCAGTATTTT.

This chain connects TRBV2 to TRBJ2-4, with 9 bases that match TRBD1. Trimming at V came to 4 bases and at J to 5 bases, leaving 0 bases not matched to a gene. The length of the CDR3 is 13 residues. Germline V gene sequence: CDR1 SNHLY, CDR2 FYNNEI. The CDR3 nucleotides read TGTGCCAGCAGTGGACAGGGGGAAAACATTCAGTACTTC. Translated, it gives CASSGQGENIQYF.

In regard to this clone: This specimen includes other DNA sequences encoding the same CDR3. CDR3 coding DNA: TGCGCCAGCAGCCTAGTAGCGGGGGGTCCATACAATGAGCAGTTCTTC. Its translation is CASSLVAGGPYNEQFF. The J gene is TRBJ2-1, the V gene TRBV5-1; TRBD2 agrees at 10 bases. V lost 4 bases to trimming and J lost 4 bases; unmatched junction nucleotides: 8. The germline V gene encodes CDR1 SGHRS and CDR2 YFSETQ. This CDR3 is built from 16 residues.

This clone was counted between two and nine times. The chain uses TRBV2 and TRBJ2-7, with TRBD1 identical over 7 bases. V was clipped by 7 bases and J by 9 bases; unmatched bases: 18. Germline values: CDR1 SNHLY, CDR2 FYNNEI. This CDR3 region has 15 residues. The CDR3 nucleotides are TGTGCCAGCACGAAGGGGGCAGGGGGACGCATATGGCAGTACTTC. Encoded protein: CASTKGAGGRIWQYF. The full variable domain, in which reference TRBV2 and TRBJ2-7 provide the parts outside the CDR3, is EPEVTQTPSHQVTQMGQEVILRCVPISNHLYFYWYRQILGQKVEFLVSFYNNEISEKSEIFDDQFSVERPDGSNFTLKIRSTKLEDSAMYFCASTKGAGGRIWQYFGPGTRLTVT.

The chain has TRBV30 and TRBJ1-2; 7 bases line up with TRBD1. CDR1 and CDR2 (germline): GTSNPN, SVGIG (reference sequence). The V and J ends lost 2 bases and 5 bases, in that order; junction bases with no gene match: 5. The CDR3 spans 13 residues. CDR3 DNA sequence: TGTGCCTGGAGTAACAGGGGATTTTATGGCTACACCTTC. Amino acid sequence: CAWSNRGFYGYTF.

The chain is built from TRBV30 and TRBJ1-5; 9 bases agree with TRBD1. CDR3 length: 16 amino acids. J gave up 5 bases and V 2 bases, and 10 bases lay outside the gene matches. The germline gives CDR1 GTSNPN, CDR2 SVGIG (reference sequence). For the CDR3, the DNA is TGTGCCTGGAGTCCCCCCGGGACAGGGAAAGATCAGCCCCAGCATTTT. Translated: CAWSPPGTGKDQPQHF.

The table lists this clone with many counts. The V call is TRBV29-1, the J call TRBJ2-1; D remains ambiguous. Germline-derived CDR1 and CDR2 are SQVTM and ANQGSEA. Trimming stripped 6 bases from V and 7 bases from J, with 10 bases between. This CDR3 is built from 11 residues. Written as DNA, the CDR3 is TGCAGCGTATCTGAGTCGAATGAGCAGTTCTTC. It yields the protein CSVSESNEQFF.

The V gene is TRBV4-1, the J gene TRBJ2-1; 14 nucleotides align to TRBD2. This CDR3 region has 16 residues. Germline lookup yields CDR1 MGHRA and CDR2 YSYEKL. Trimming took 5 bases from V and 1 from J; bases not matched to a gene: 1. CDR3 in amino acids: CASSGTSGRSYNEQFF. The CDR3 DNA sequence: TGCGCCAGCAGCGGGACTAGCGGGAGATCCTACAATGAGCAGTTCTTC.

This clone was seen only a few times. The chain joins TRBV7-3 to TRBJ2-2; D unclear. Trimming left V 6 bases short and J 5 bases short, with 13 bases between. The CDR3 spans 14 residues. In germline, CDR1 is SGHTA, CDR2 FQGTGA. This CDR3 reads CASSPRVGTGELFF. Written as DNA, the CDR3 is TGTGCCAGCAGTCCCCGCGTCGGTACCGGGGAGCTGTTTTTT.

This sequence joins TRBV29-1 and TRBJ2-1; TRBD2 matches 11 bases. From germline, CDR1 is SQVTM and CDR2 ANQGSEA. This CDR3 is 16 amino acids long. V shed 0 bases, J shed 9 bases, and the junction held 10 bases outside the gene matches. The CDR3 protein is CSVEDFASGGSSEQFF. DNA for the CDR3: TGCAGCGTTGAAGACTTTGCTAGCGGGGGGTCTAGTGAGCAGTTCTTC.

This chain uses TRBV6-5 with TRBJ1-2; D is unclear. The CDR3 totals 15 residues. V lost 2 bases, J lost 2 bases, and 12 bases lay in between. Germline values: CDR1 MNHEY, CDR2 SVGAGI. CDR3 sequence reads: CASSYGGNYNYGYTF. For the CDR3, the DNA is TGTGCCAGCAGTTACGGAGGGAACTACAACTATGGCTACACCTTC.

This clone was found a few times. The chain links TRBV30 to TRBJ1-2; D not resolved. CDR1 and CDR2 from the germline V gene are GTSNPN and SVGIG (reference sequence). Trimming removed 3 bases at V and 8 bases at J, with 10 bases between. The CDR3 has 11 amino acids. The CDR3 bases are TGTGCCTGGAGCCGGGTTTGGGGCTACACCTTC. Encoded protein: CAWSRVWGYTF.

There are a few counts of this clone. Other DNA sequences in this specimen translate into the identical CDR3. The rearrangement joins TRBV9 to TRBJ2-7, with 8 bases fitting TRBD1. The V and J ends lost 0 bases and 7 bases, in that order; junction bases with no gene match: 6. CDR1 is SGDLS, CDR2 YYNGEE, per germline. The CDR3 covers 14 residues. CDR3 DNA sequence: TGTGCCAGCAGCGTAGGTGACAGGGGTCGGGAGCAGTACTTC. Protein: CASSVGDRGREQYF.

The chain joins TRBV25-1 to TRBJ2-7; a weak D match, TRBD1 (6 bases). Trimming removed 6 bases at V and 7 bases at J, with 16 bases between. In germline, CDR1 is MGHDK, CDR2 SYGVNS. The CDR3 is made up of 13 amino acids. The DNA for the CDR3 is TGTGCCAGCAGGTCCCGACAGGTGAGGGAGCAGTACTTC. Translating it yields CASRSRQVREQYF.

Here the CDR3 reads CASSHPGLGNEQYF. In DNA form, the CDR3 reads TGCGCCAGCAGCCATCCGGGCCTCGGGAACGAGCAGTACTTC. V gene TRBV4-1 combines with J gene TRBJ2-7, with a weak D call TRBD2 (5 bases). Germline CDR1 and CDR2: MGHRA and YSYEKL. Trimming left V 3 bases short and J 5 bases short, with 14 bases between. The CDR3 covers 14 residues.

The chain employs TRBV5-6 and TRBJ2-1; TRBD2 matches at 8 bases. V was pared by 4 bases and J by 2 bases, with 5 bases of the junction left unmatched. This CDR3 spans 15 amino acids. Germline CDR1 reads SGHDT; CDR2 reads YYEEEE. As DNA, the CDR3 is TGTGCCAGCAGCCCAACTAGCGGACCCTACAATGAGCAGTTCTTC. Its protein is CASSPTSGPYNEQFF.

This clone was counted between two and nine times. This same CDR3 is encoded by further DNA sequences in the sample. This chain uses TRBV18 with TRBJ2-7, with 8 bases lining up with TRBD1. The V gene's germline CDR1 is KGHSH and CDR2 LQKENI. V lost 6 bases, J lost 7 bases, and 8 bases stayed unmatched. The CDR3 length is 13 residues. CDR3 loop: CASSLDRAGEQYF. For the CDR3, the DNA is TGTGCCAGCTCCCTGGACAGGGCGGGTGAGCAGTACTTC.

This chain links TRBV19 with TRBJ2-7, with 9 bases matching TRBD1. This CDR3 contains 15 residues. J was trimmed by 5 bases and V by 5 bases; bases with no gene match: 10. The germline CDR1 and CDR2 sequences are LNHDA and SQIVND (reference sequence). Here the CDR3 DNA reads TGTGCCAGTAGTTCCCAGACGGGGACAGGGCACGAGCAGTACTTC. It yields the protein CASSSQTGTGHEQYF.

This sequence joins TRBV7-9 and TRBJ1-1; D remains unclear. The CDR3 is 11 amino acids. Germline V gene data show CDR1 as SEHNR and CDR2 as FQNEAQ (reference sequence). V was trimmed by 5 bases and J by 8 bases, leaving 9 bases between them. The CDR3 here is CASSPRGEAFF. The CDR3 bases are TGTGCCAGCAGCCCCCGAGGGGAAGCTTTCTTT.

This clone was observed a few times. The CDR3 loop is CASSVRLAASYNEQFF. The CDR3 nucleotides are TGTGCCAGCAGCGTTAGACTAGCGGCGTCCTACAATGAGCAGTTCTTC. The rearrangement joins TRBV9 to TRBJ2-1; TRBD2 agrees at 9 bases. Germline V gene data show CDR1 as SGDLS and CDR2 as YYNGEE. The J segment lost 1 base and the V segment lost 2 bases, leaving 4 bases of the junction unmatched. The CDR3 is made up of 16 amino acids. The variable domain in full, with the rest retrieved from reference TRBV9 and TRBJ2-1, is DSGVTQTPKHLITATGQRVTLRCSPRSGDLSVYWYQQSLDQGLQFLIQYYNGEERAKGNILERFSAQQFPDLHSELNLSSLELGDSALYFCASSVRLAASYNEQFFGPGTRLTVL.

The V and J genes are TRBV7-9 and TRBJ2-2; the D gene is possibly TRBD2 (6 bases). From germline, CDR1 is SEHNR and CDR2 FQNEAQ (reference sequence). The CDR3 runs 16 residues. Trimming took off 4 bases at V and 4 bases at J, with 16 bases between the two ends. CDR3 protein: CASSYPVRGVTGELFF. The DNA of the CDR3 is TGTGCCAGCAGCTACCCTGTACGCGGGGTCACCGGGGAGCTGTTTTTT. Variable domain in full (rest from reference TRBV7-9 and TRBJ2-2): DTGVSQNPRHKITKRGQNVTFRCDPISEHNRLYWYRQTLGQGPEFLTYFQNEAQLEKSRLLSDRFSAERPKGSFSTLEIQRTEQGDSAMYLCASSYPVRGVTGELFFGEGSRLTVL.

V is TRBV15 and J is TRBJ1-2; D is undetermined. Trimming removed 1 base from V and 4 bases from J, with 13 bases in between. The CDR3 runs to 15 residues. Germline loops: CDR1 LNHNV, CDR2 YYDKDF (reference sequence). The CDR3 nucleotides are TGTGCCACCAGCAGAGGGTCCGAAGGGAGCTATGGCTACACCTTC. It specifies CATSRGSEGSYGYTF.

This rearrangement joins TRBV6-5 to TRBJ2-5; D is perhaps TRBD2 (5 bases). The CDR3 sequence is 15 residues long. V lost 6 bases and J lost 5, with 19 bases in between. The germline V gene encodes CDR1 MNHEY and CDR2 SVGAGI. The CDR3 protein is CASSPSWNRMETQYF. Written as DNA, the CDR3 is TGTGCCAGCAGCCCTAGCTGGAATCGAATGGAGACCCAGTACTTC.

DNA of the CDR3: TGTGCCTCTTCCTCTGGGGCCAACGTCCTGACTTTC. Its protein is CASSSGANVLTF. This chain uses TRBV30 with TRBJ2-6; D ambiguous. Germline V CDR1 and CDR2: GTSNPN, SVGIG (reference sequence). The CDR3 runs to 12 residues. With 7 bases removed from V and 0 bases from J, the gap between germline ends came to 4 bases.

This clone was detected a few times. The chain links TRBV5-1 to TRBJ1-5; a weak D match, TRBD1 (6 bases). Trimming left V 1 base short and J 6 bases short, with 8 bases between. The CDR3 covers 13 residues. Germline V gene sequence: CDR1 SGHRS, CDR2 YFSETQ. The CDR3 bases are TGCGCCAGCAGCTTGTTCAGGGGTCAGCCCCAGCATTTT. Its protein product is CASSLFRGQPQHF.

The table lists this clone with a few counts. This chain uses TRBV6-5 with TRBJ2-4, with 10 bases aligning to TRBD1. Germline lookup yields CDR1 MNHEY and CDR2 SVGAGI. The CDR3 contains 16 residues. V dropped 2 bases and J dropped 5; count of bases not matched to a gene: 6. CDR3 amino acids: CASSYRPGTGENIQYF. In nucleotides, the CDR3 is TGTGCCAGCAGTTACCGACCCGGGACAGGGGAAAACATTCAGTACTTC.

This clone has only a few counts. This chain joins TRBV2 and TRBJ1-4; TRBD1 matches 8 bases. There are 11 residues in the CDR3. The V segment lost 7 bases and the J segment 14 bases; nucleotides outside the gene matches: 6. Germline assignment: CDR1 SNHLY and CDR2 FYNNEI. CDR3 DNA sequence: TGTGCCAGCAAGATGGACAGGGTTCTGTTTTTT. Its translation: CASKMDRVLFF. Drawing the rest from reference TRBV2 and TRBJ1-4, the complete variable domain is EPEVTQTPSHQVTQMGQEVILRCVPISNHLYFYWYRQILGQKVEFLVSFYNNEISEKSEIFDDQFSVERPDGSNFTLKIRSTKLEDSAMYFCASKMDRVLFFGSGTQLSVL.

The table lists this clone with a few counts. This chain links TRBV30 with TRBJ2-7, with D maybe TRBD2 (5 bases). V shed 3 bases and J shed 0 bases, with 9 bases lying between them. CDR1 and CDR2 (germline): GTSNPN, SVGIG (reference sequence). This CDR3 has 13 residues. CDR3 protein: CAWRIGSSYEQYF. DNA of the CDR3: TGTGCCTGGAGGATAGGGAGCTCCTACGAGCAGTACTTC.

This chain joins TRBV29-1 and TRBJ2-5; 11 bases are shared with TRBD2. The J segment lost 4 bases and the V segment lost 0 bases, leaving 13 bases of the junction unmatched. Germline lookup yields CDR1 SQVTM and CDR2 ANQGSEA. CDR3 length: 18 residues. CDR3 bases: TGCAGCGTTGAAGATGGATGGGGTAGCGGGAGGGCCGGAGAGACCCAGTACTTC. It is translated as CSVEDGWGSGRAGETQYF.